These 7 T cell receptor beta chains were sequenced from one sample in a study of blood T cell repertoires in COVID-19. The data were produced by immunoSEQ multiplex PCR, yet TCRdb's version contains in-frame clones alone and is incomplete. The sample lists around 80,000 clones, roughly four fifths seen once, with around 21% in the top ten. The sequenced sample was peripheral blood. The receptors originated from an elderly woman with active or convalescent COVID-19.

The V call is TRBV7-9, the J call TRBJ1-3, with D maybe TRBD1 (5 bases). The ends were cut back, 5 bases at V and 6 bases at J, with 17 bases in the middle. The germline gives CDR1 SEHNR, CDR2 FQNEAQ (reference sequence). The CDR3 contains 15 residues. In nucleotides, the CDR3 is TGTGCCAGCAGCCTTTTTGATGCAGGGCAAAACACCATATATTTT. It is translated as CASSLFDAGQNTIYF.

This clone was detected many times. The chain has TRBV18 and TRBJ2-7; 10 bases match TRBD1. The junction had 1 base not matched to a gene; V was cut back by 3 bases and J by 5 bases. CDR3 length: 13 residues. Looked up from germline, CDR1 is KGHSH and CDR2 is LQKENI. The DNA of the CDR3 is TGTGCCAGCTCACCGGGACAGGGGAACGAGCAGTACTTC. Translating it yields CASSPGQGNEQYF.

The rearrangement joins TRBV6-2 or TRBV6-3 to TRBJ1-4; TRBD1 matches at 7 bases. CDR3 length equals 16 residues. CDR1 is MNHEY and CDR2 is SVGEGT in the germline V gene. Trimming cost V 5 bases and J 6 bases; bases outside gene matches: 12. DNA for the CDR3: TGTGCCAGCAGTATTTCCCAGGGGGAACCTGATGAAAAACTGTTTTTT. Protein sequence: CASSISQGEPDEKLFF.

This clone was seen many times. The chain employs TRBV5-4 and TRBJ2-1, with D possibly matching TRBD1 (5 bases). Trimming shortened V by 5 bases and J by 7 bases, and 13 bases separated the two germline ends. Germline CDR1 and CDR2: SGHNT and YYREEE (reference sequence). The length of the CDR3 is 13 residues. The CDR3 DNA is TGTGCCAGCAGTATCTATGGGGCTAATGAGCAGTTCTTC. This sequence encodes CASSIYGANEQFF.

This clone was observed a single time. V gene TRBV5-1 combines with J gene TRBJ1-4; TRBD1 aligns across 9 bases. J lost 11 bases, V lost 4 bases, and 12 bases had no gene match. The CDR3 is made up of 15 amino acids. The germline V gene has CDR1 SGHRS and CDR2 YFSETQ. CDR3 region: CASSDGTGRTWKLFF. CDR3 DNA sequence: TGCGCCAGCAGCGATGGGACAGGGAGAACTTGGAAACTGTTTTTT.

V and J are TRBV19 and TRBJ2-1; maybe TRBD1 (5 bases). Germline assignment: CDR1 LNHDA and CDR2 SQIVND (reference sequence). Trimming removed 7 bases at V and 4 bases at J, with 17 bases between. The CDR3 length is 15 residues. The CDR3 coding sequence is TGTGCCAGTACCTTTAGACAGTCCCTATACAATGAGCAGTTCTTC. It specifies CASTFRQSLYNEQFF.

The rearrangement joins TRBV28 to TRBJ1-4; no reliable D call. The CDR3 has 16 residues. Germline V gene data show CDR1 as MDHEN and CDR2 as SYDVKM. V was trimmed by 6 bases and J by 2 bases, leaving 16 bases between them. The CDR3 bases are TGTGCCAGCAGGCCCCTCCCGGGGTCCACTAATGAAAAACTGTTTTTT. Its translation is CASRPLPGSTNEKLFF.